This record looks at one T cell receptor beta chain sequence and its context. This clonotype was counted ten times or more. The antigen this receptor binds is unknown. Qualities for individual bases were not recorded, and no much larger clone is one base off. These data come from a study of T cells in Graves' hyperthyroidism and ophthalmopathy (dated by TCRdb to between 2017 and 2020). Background for the entire study: Peripheral blood was collected at initial diagnosis, before any treatment. To identify TCR V-J signatures that set the groups apart, the researchers used a discovery cohort of more than 95 patients, made up of fewer than 50 with Graves' ophthalmopathy and 57 with stable Graves' hyperthyroidism. Prospective prediction of ophthalmopathy was tested in an independent validation cohort of fewer than 20 hyperthyroidism patients and 15 to 17 patients who later progressed to ophthalmopathy. For training and testing, the 95 to 100 patients in the discovery cohort were randomly divided in a 7:3 ratio. The study also compared thyroid tissue and blood T-cell repertoires from 6 or 7 Graves' hyperthyroidism patients. After sampling, hyperthyroidism patients received methimazole starting at 30 mg daily, and ophthalmopathy patients received high-dose intravenous methylprednisolone. The paper reports TCR Vbeta CDR3 sequencing of approximately 140 peripheral blood samples: around 45 ophthalmopathy, roughly 74 hyperthyroidism and about 17 progressor patients.

Broader findings and caveats from the paper: In validation, progression to ophthalmopathy was predicted by the model with 70.59% sensitivity and roughly 76% specificity, a median of about 6 months before onset. A 13 V-J signature model separated ophthalmopathy from stable hyperthyroidism, with approximately 86% sensitivity and just under 84% specificity in cross-validation and 80%/75% in testing. Most expanded thyroid clonotypes (frequency above 0.001) were also detected in blood, a finding suggesting that blood repertoires may reflect thyroid immune responses. Sample size was not statistically predetermined, and blinding of investigators to group allocation was not performed.

The CDR3 covers 15 residues, taking in both the cysteine and the phenylalanine. The CDR3 DNA has 45 bases and is translated from base 1. V drops 1 base and J drops 0 bases, leaving 7 bases in between. CDR1 and CDR2, looked up from the germline V gene, are SGHTA and FQGNSA. The TCR beta CDR3 regions were amplified from RNA transcripts. A first-round RT-PCR of the TCR CDR3 used the HTBI primer set with the Qiagen OneStep RT-PCR kit. Libraries were constructed in a second round of multiplex PCR, after which size selection and purification were performed. Libraries were sequenced paired-end with 100 bp reads on an Illumina HiSeq2000. As for the original processing: SOAPnuke was used to process the raw data, removing reads that contained adapters or uncalled bases, had a mean Phred below 15, or lacked an exact match to the constant primer or identifier. COPE v1.2.5 was used to merge high-quality paired reads, and clonotypes were defined as unique nucleotide sequences. Clonotypes were aligned to IMGT TRBV, TRBD and TRBJ reference segments using MiTCR v1.1. Only V-J combinations with frequency above 0.0001, covering about 99% of repertoires, were analysed. A TCS score was defined as the ratio of F50 (clonal expansion) to E x V (chaos), with BLOSUM62-based TCRdist applied between CDR3 peptides within each V-J. Welch's t-statistics and random forest reduced several hundred V-J features to roughly 13, which were used in a naive Bayes classifier (R e1071). Through fastp at Q25 and MiXCR, TCRdb rebuilt clones from the public reads, retaining in-frame beta chains. Each entry merges the rows of one CDR3 protein and shows their most common DNA and genes. In this record, the V and J calls reflect TCRdb's handling and not the investigators' own analysis. This sample comprises about 290,000 distinct CDR3 sequences, over 15% of them detected only once. The ten largest make up around 57% of the sample.

Ophthalmopathy patients had moderately to severely active disease, Clinical Activity Score of at least 3, NOSPECS grade of at least 4, and duration under 3 months. The study excluded patients with uncontrolled infections, other autoimmune diseases, pregnancy or lactation. Diagnoses were established on the basis of clinical symptoms, serum thyroxine and TRAb, thyroid ultrasound, and orbital computed tomography. PBMCs were separated from 10 ml of fresh peripheral blood using Ficoll-Paque density gradient centrifugation. Total RNA was extracted using Trizol reagent, and RNA quality was assessed on an Agilent 2100 Bioanalyzer.

Material: blood. This sequence originates from an older woman with Graves' ophthalmopathy. The chain was built from TRBV7-2 and TRBJ1-5, with the D segment identity uncertain. The base sequence is TGTGCCAGCAGCTTAGGTTCACGTAGCAATCAGCCCCAGCATTTT. Its amino acids are CASSLGSRSNQPQHF.